Presented here are 13 T cell receptor beta chains from one specimen sequenced in a study of response to subunit inactivated influenza vaccine. Using its own MiXCR run on the RT-PCR reads, TCRdb lists one record per CDR3 protein. The repertoire holds about 780,000 distinct CDR3 sequences, with 15% to 20% as singletons. This specimen consisted of PBMCs from blood, obtained roughly 5 days after vaccination. Every receptor here comes from a man aged 50 to 59 who received an inactivated influenza vaccine.

The V gene is TRBV7-2, the J gene TRBJ2-5; D call uncertain. The CDR3 contains 13 residues. V lost 1 base, J lost 4 bases, and 7 bases lay in between. Germline-derived CDR1 and CDR2 are SGHTA and FQGNSA. The CDR3 here is CASSLGMGETQYF. The CDR3 nucleotides read TGTGCCAGCAGCTTAGGGATGGGAGAGACCCAGTACTTC.

This clonotype has a count of ten or more. The J gene is TRBJ2-2, the V gene TRBV29-1; D ambiguous. This CDR3 spans 13 amino acids. Germline V lookup: CDR1 SQVTM, CDR2 ANQGSEA. Trimming stripped 1 base from V and 4 bases from J, with 7 bases between. The CDR3 loop reads CSVEGFVTGELFF. CDR3 nucleotides: TGCAGCGTTGAAGGGTTCGTCACCGGGGAGCTGTTTTTT.

This clonotype was detected only a few times. V and J are TRBV6-2 or TRBV6-3 and TRBJ2-3; 14 bases map to TRBD2. Germline CDR1 and CDR2: MNHEY and SVGEGT. The CDR3 consists of 16 residues. V gave up 6 bases and J gave up 4 bases; unmatched junction bases: 6. This chain's CDR3 is CASRPTSGGGADTQYF. DNA for the CDR3: TGTGCCAGCAGACCGACTAGCGGGGGGGGCGCAGATACGCAGTATTTT.

The chain is built from TRBV20-1 and TRBJ2-3; the match to TRBD2 covers 10 bases. Germline CDR1 DFQATT, CDR2 SNEGSKA (reference sequence). V dropped 2 bases and J dropped 5; count of bases not matched to a gene: 7. This CDR3 has 15 amino acids. CDR3 sequence reads: CSARLAGGRLDTQYF. The DNA for the CDR3 is TGCAGTGCTAGATTAGCGGGGGGCCGTTTAGATACGCAGTATTTT.

The sample holds many counts of this clonotype. This rearrangement joins TRBV20-1 to TRBJ2-5; unclear D gene. Trimming took 7 bases from V and 4 from J, leaving 10 bases between them. Germline loops: CDR1 DFQATT, CDR2 SNEGSKA (reference sequence). The CDR3 totals 11 residues. CDR3 DNA: TGCAGTGGGCTTACGGTAGAGACCCAGTACTTC. It specifies CSGLTVETQYF.

The chain is built from TRBV6-5 and TRBJ1-2; TRBD1 agrees at 7 bases. Germline CDR1 is MNHEY and CDR2 is SVGAGI. V dropped 0 bases and J dropped 6; count of bases not matched to a gene: 13. This CDR3 is 17 amino acids long. The CDR3 protein is CASSYSYGQEPLDGYTF. The CDR3 DNA is TGTGCCAGCAGTTACTCCTACGGACAGGAACCCCTTGATGGCTACACCTTC.

The rearrangement links TRBV10-3 to TRBJ1-1; no definite D call. V was cut by 0 bases and J by 1 base, with 9 bases left in between. There are 15 residues in the CDR3. CDR1 is ENHRY and CDR2 is SYGVKD in the germline V gene. CDR3 protein: CAISESSLRNTEAFF. The CDR3 region has the DNA TGTGCCATCAGTGAGTCGAGTCTCCGGAACACTGAAGCTTTCTTT.

This clonotype was detected a few times. The rearrangement joins TRBV10-3 to TRBJ2-3; 11 bases are a match to TRBD2. The V and J ends lost 3 bases and 3 bases, in that order; junction bases with no gene match: 11. Germline V gene data show CDR1 as ENHRY and CDR2 as SYGVKD. CDR3 length: 18 amino acids. The CDR3 bases are TGTGCCATCAGTGACTCCCCGGTTCTAGCGGGGGGTACAGATACGCAGTATTTT. It translates to CAISDSPVLAGGTDTQYF.

The sample holds one count of this clonotype. V is TRBV27 and J is TRBJ2-7; D is ambiguous. Per the germline V gene, CDR1 is MNHEY and CDR2 is SMNVEV (reference sequence). This CDR3 is 13 amino acids long. Trimming removed 3 bases from V and 2 bases from J, with 8 bases in between. As DNA, the CDR3 is TGTGCCAGCAGTTTTTCCGACACCTACGAGCAGTACTTC. This encodes CASSFSDTYEQYF.

The chain combines TRBV29-1 with TRBJ2-3, with D maybe TRBD2 (6 bases). V dropped 7 bases and J dropped 2 bases, with 10 bases sitting between them. CDR1 and CDR2 from the germline V gene are SQVTM and ANQGSEA. This CDR3 has 12 residues. The CDR3 is CSGRLVTDTQYF. CDR3 nucleotides: TGCAGCGGTAGACTAGTCACAGATACGCAGTATTTT.

This clonotype was observed a handful of times. The chain employs TRBV20-1 and TRBJ1-1; 7 bases line up with TRBD1. This CDR3 comprises 13 residues. Germline V gene sequence: CDR1 DFQATT, CDR2 SNEGSKA (reference sequence). With V trimmed by 1 base and J by 1 base, 0 bases remained unmatched. CDR3 sequence: CSARGTGNTEAFF. CDR3 bases: TGCAGTGCTAGAGGGACAGGGAACACTGAAGCTTTCTTT.

The rearrangement uses TRBV9 and TRBJ2-2; D remains ambiguous. Germline CDR1 reads SGDLS; CDR2 reads YYNGEE. The CDR3 is 15 residues long. The V end lost 0 bases, the J end lost 4 bases, and 10 bases lay between the germline ends. DNA for the CDR3: TGTGCCAGCAGCGTAGGTCCTACAATCACCGGGGAGCTGTTTTTT. This codes for CASSVGPTITGELFF. The whole variable domain, filled in from reference TRBV9 and TRBJ2-2, reads DSGVTQTPKHLITATGQRVTLRCSPRSGDLSVYWYQQSLDQGLQFLIQYYNGEERAKGNILERFSAQQFPDLHSELNLSSLELGDSALYFCASSVGPTITGELFFGEGSRLTVL.

This clonotype has more than one count but fewer than ten. This sequence joins TRBV6-1 and TRBJ2-7; D is unclear. Trimming stripped 6 bases from V and 0 bases from J, with 12 bases between. The germline gives CDR1 MNHNS, CDR2 SASEGT. The CDR3 extends over 14 amino acids. In DNA form, the CDR3 reads TGTGCCAGCAGGGGGTTGAAGGGCTCCTACGAGCAGTACTTC. Protein: CASRGLKGSYEQYF.